This T cell receptor beta chain was found in a study of T cell repertoires in cytomegalovirus infection. V was trimmed by 10 bases and J by 3 bases, leaving 16 bases between them. This CDR3 has 14 amino acids. Germline values: CDR1 ENHRY, CDR2 SYGVKD. A note on this clonotype: Its antigen is unidentified.

TCRdb passed the reads through MiXCR, listing each CDR3 protein once. The table includes approximately 280,000 distinct CDR3 sequences, approximately 22% detected once. Sequenced material: cultured PBMCs, taken from culture after CMV antigen stimulation. The V and J genes are TRBV10-3 and TRBJ1-5, with D unclear. This TCR came from a human donor in good health (CMV status not recorded). Some clones in this sample may be carry-over from other donors' samples. The CDR3 sequence is CATGPADFNQPQHF. The CDR3 DNA follows: TGTGCCACCGGGCCGGCTGACTTCAATCAGCCCCAGCATTTT.